This TCR beta chain was documented in a study of OX40 agonist ivuxolimab in advanced cancers. For the study at large: Dose-escalation patients' cancers were hepatocellular carcinoma, melanoma, renal cell or head and neck cancer.

V gave up 7 bases and J gave up 8 bases, with 11 bases separating them. Per the germline V gene, CDR1 is MDHEN and CDR2 is SYDVKM. CDR3 length equals 11 residues. Sequencing used immunoSEQ multiplex PCR; TCRdb keeps in-frame clones, though not all of them. The sample has around 60,000 clones; about 90% are singletons. The rearrangement joins TRBV28 to TRBJ1-2, with no clear D. The source is an adult with an advanced solid tumor such as melanoma, head and neck, liver or kidney cancer. The material was CD4+ or CD8+ T cells sorted from blood, obtained in a trial of the OX40 agonist ivuxolimab. The CDR3 DNA is TGTGCCAGCACCTCTAAATACGGCTACACCTTC. Amino acid sequence: CASTSKYGYTF.